One and the same sample provided the 12 T cell receptor beta chains below, sequenced in a study of blood T cells in healthy people across ages. The second PCR ran about 6 to 11 cycles with a sample-barcoded 5' primer and J-beta primers. TCRdb passed the 5' RACE reads through MiXCR, listing each CDR3 protein once. The sample holds around 1,500,000 distinct CDR3 sequences, around 42% seen once. Sequencing used blood. These receptors originate from a young woman in good health.

The rearrangement uses TRBV20-1 and TRBJ2-1; 8 nucleotides match TRBD2. The V gene's germline CDR1 is DFQATT and CDR2 SNEGSKA (reference sequence). Trimming cost V 4 bases and J 10 bases; bases outside gene matches: 12. CDR3 length: 14 residues. CDR3 nucleotide sequence: TGCAGTGCTAAGCCCGCCGGGACTAGAAGGGAGCAGTTCTTC. This gives the protein CSAKPAGTRREQFF.

In this sample, this clonotype turned up a few times. The V and J genes are TRBV5-1 and TRBJ1-2; tentatively, D is TRBD1 (5 bases). The germline gives CDR1 SGHRS, CDR2 YFSETQ. With 2 bases removed from V and 6 bases from J, the gap between germline ends came to 23 bases. This CDR3 is 17 amino acids long. The chain's CDR3 is CASSLTLKGGGADGYTF. Here the CDR3 DNA reads TGCGCCAGCAGCTTAACTTTAAAAGGCGGGGGAGCGGATGGCTACACCTTC. The whole variable domain, filled in from reference TRBV5-1 and TRBJ1-2, reads KAGVTQTPRYLIKTRGQQVTLSCSPISGHRSVSWYQQTPGQGLQFLFEYFSETQRNKGNFPGRFSGRQFSNSRSEMNVSTLELGDSALYLCASSLTLKGGGADGYTFGSGTRLTVV.

The CDR3 sequence is CASSLDSTEGYTF. The DNA of the CDR3 is TGCGCCAGCAGCTTGGACAGTACCGAGGGCTACACCTTC. The V gene is TRBV5-1, the J gene TRBJ1-2; D gene uncertain. The V gene lost 0 bases and the J gene lost 8 bases, with 11 bases spanning the gap. The CDR3 runs to 13 residues. Germline CDR1 SGHRS, CDR2 YFSETQ. The whole variable domain, remainder taken from reference TRBV5-1 and TRBJ1-2, is KAGVTQTPRYLIKTRGQQVTLSCSPISGHRSVSWYQQTPGQGLQFLFEYFSETQRNKGNFPGRFSGRQFSNSRSEMNVSTLELGDSALYLCASSLDSTEGYTFGSGTRLTVV.

The chain joins TRBV7-9 to TRBJ2-7; TRBD1 is a possible D gene (6 bases). Germline assignment: CDR1 SEHNR and CDR2 FQNEAQ (reference sequence). V dropped 4 bases and J dropped 3 bases, with 22 bases sitting between them. CDR3 length: 17 residues. CDR3 sequence (DNA): TGTGCCAGCAGCTCCGAATATTCCACAGGGTTAGGCTACGAGCAGTACTTC. Protein: CASSSEYSTGLGYEQYF.

The gene calls are TRBV2 and TRBJ2-3, with D hard to call. The CDR3 has 14 residues. Trimming removed 7 bases at V and 8 bases at J, with 19 bases between. Germline-derived CDR1 and CDR2 are SNHLY and FYNNEI. CDR3 protein: CASIMDLHSLTQYF. Written as DNA, the CDR3 is TGTGCCAGCATCATGGACCTACATTCCCTTACGCAGTATTTT.

Regarding this clonotype: One end of the junction is discordant with germline, which a read error may explain. This chain links TRBV28 with TRBJ1-1, with TRBD1 matching 9 bases. CDR3 size: 14 residues. Germline V gene data show CDR1 as MDHEN and CDR2 as SYDVKM. CDR3 residues: CASSSDRGNTGAFF. The CDR3 region has the DNA TGTGCCAGCAGCTCGGACAGGGGTAACACTGGAGCTTTCTTT.

The V and J genes are TRBV15 and TRBJ2-3; D remains ambiguous. The CDR3 is 14 amino acids. V lost 8 bases and J 0 bases, leaving 12 bases between the germline ends. In germline, CDR1 is LNHNV, CDR2 YYDKDF (reference sequence). This CDR3 is CATPRTSSTDTQYF. In DNA form, the CDR3 reads TGTGCCACCCCCCGTACTTCCAGCACAGATACGCAGTATTTT.

The chain carries TRBV12-3 or TRBV12-4 and TRBJ1-1; D gene ambiguous. V was trimmed by 7 bases and J by 5 bases, leaving 11 bases between them. This CDR3 is 12 amino acids long. The CDR3 loop is CASTPTWTEAFF. CDR3 nucleotides: TGTGCCAGCACCCCCACCTGGACTGAAGCTTTCTTT.

V is TRBV25-1 and J is TRBJ1-6; D remains ambiguous. The CDR3 is 19 amino acids. Trimming shortened V by 1 base and J by 0 bases, and 16 bases separated the two germline ends. Germline assignment: CDR1 MGHDK and CDR2 SYGVNS. The CDR3 loop reads CASSESGSGKGSYNSPLHF. The CDR3 DNA reads as TGTGCCAGCAGTGAATCAGGCTCGGGCAAAGGCTCCTATAATTCACCCCTCCACTTT.

The chain carries TRBV15 and TRBJ2-1, with 12 bases identical to TRBD1. V shed 1 base and J 8 bases; nucleotides not matched to a gene: 12. In germline, CDR1 is LNHNV, CDR2 YYDKDF (reference sequence). This CDR3 comprises 18 residues. CDR3 region: CATSRGLGQGAIIDEQFF. Written as DNA, the CDR3 is TGTGCCACCAGCAGAGGATTGGGACAGGGGGCCATTATAGATGAGCAGTTCTTC.

The gene calls are TRBV5-1 and TRBJ2-5, with 12 bases lining up with TRBD2. The CDR3 spans 14 residues. Germline assignment: CDR1 SGHRS and CDR2 YFSETQ. With 4 bases clipped from V and 3 bases from J, the junction kept 1 base outside the gene matches. CDR3 region: CASSTSGGKETQYF. For the CDR3, the DNA is TGCGCCAGCAGCACTAGCGGGGGGAAAGAGACCCAGTACTTC.

The chain uses TRBV27 and TRBJ2-7; 9 bases line up with TRBD1. J was trimmed by 4 bases and V by 5 bases; bases with no gene match: 3. The CDR3 length is 13 residues. From germline, CDR1 is MNHEY and CDR2 SMNVEV (reference sequence). In nucleotides, the CDR3 is TGTGCCAGCAGTGCAGACAGGGGGTACGAGCAGTACTTC. This gives the protein CASSADRGYEQYF.